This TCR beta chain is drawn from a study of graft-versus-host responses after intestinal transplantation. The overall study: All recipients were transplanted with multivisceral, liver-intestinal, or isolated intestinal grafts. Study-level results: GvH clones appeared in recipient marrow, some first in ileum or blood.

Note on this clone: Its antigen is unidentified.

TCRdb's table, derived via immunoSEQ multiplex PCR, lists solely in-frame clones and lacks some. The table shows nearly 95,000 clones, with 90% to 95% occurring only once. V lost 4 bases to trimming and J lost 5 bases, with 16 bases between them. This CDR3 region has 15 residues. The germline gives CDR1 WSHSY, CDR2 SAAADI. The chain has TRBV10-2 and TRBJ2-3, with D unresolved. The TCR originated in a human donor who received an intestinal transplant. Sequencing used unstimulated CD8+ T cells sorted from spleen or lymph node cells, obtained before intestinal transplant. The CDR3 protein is CASSALGPHKDTQYF. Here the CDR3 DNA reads TGCGCCAGCAGTGCCCTAGGTCCCCACAAAGATACGCAGTATTTT.